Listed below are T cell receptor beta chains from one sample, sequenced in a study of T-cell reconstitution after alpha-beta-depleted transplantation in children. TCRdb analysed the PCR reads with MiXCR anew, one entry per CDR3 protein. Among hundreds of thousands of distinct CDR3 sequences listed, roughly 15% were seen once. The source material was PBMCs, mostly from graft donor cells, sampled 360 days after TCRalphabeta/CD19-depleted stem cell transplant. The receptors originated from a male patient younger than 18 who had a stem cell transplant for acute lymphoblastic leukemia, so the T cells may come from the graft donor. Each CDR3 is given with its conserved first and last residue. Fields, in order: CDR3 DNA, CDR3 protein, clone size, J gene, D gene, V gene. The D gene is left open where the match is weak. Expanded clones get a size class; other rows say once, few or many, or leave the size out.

CDR3 DNA: TGTGCCAGCAGCTTGGGGCTCCACGAGCAGTACTTC
CDR3 protein: CASSLGLHEQYF
clone size: few
J gene: TRBJ2-7
D gene: .
V gene: TRBV5-5

CDR3 DNA: TGTGCCAGCAGCGTAAGGCGGGAGACCCATGAGCAGTTCTTC
CDR3 protein: CASSVRRETHEQFF
clone size: .
J gene: TRBJ2-1
D gene: TRBD2
V gene: TRBV9

CDR3 DNA: TGTGCCAGCAGCTTAGTGACGGGAGACTCCAATGAGCAGTTCTTC
CDR3 protein: CASSLVTGDSNEQFF
clone size: few
J gene: TRBJ2-1
D gene: .
V gene: TRBV7-9

CDR3 DNA: TGTGCCAGTAGTCGGGGGACTGGAGAGGCTGGGGCCAACGTCCTGACTTTC
CDR3 protein: CASSRGTGEAGANVLTF
clone size: .
J gene: TRBJ2-6
D gene: .
V gene: TRBV19

CDR3 DNA: TGCAGTGCCCAAAAACAGGGGGCGGACACTGAAGCTTTCTTT
CDR3 protein: CSAQKQGADTEAFF
clone size: .
J gene: TRBJ1-1
D gene: TRBD1
V gene: TRBV20-1

CDR3 DNA: TGTGCCAGTACGGAGGGGGCCGCTAACTCCTACGAGCAGTACTTC
CDR3 protein: CASTEGAANSYEQYF
clone size: .
J gene: TRBJ2-7
D gene: .
V gene: TRBV19

CDR3 DNA: TGTGCCTTCCGACCCAGTACTTTCTTT
CDR3 protein: CAFRPSTFF
clone size: few
J gene: TRBJ1-1
D gene: .
V gene: TRBV10-3

CDR3 DNA: TGCAGCGCCCTGGATCTGTCTACCTACGAGCAGTACTTC
CDR3 protein: CSALDLSTYEQYF
clone size: many
J gene: TRBJ2-7
D gene: .
V gene: TRBV29-1

CDR3 DNA: TGTGCCAGCAGTTTAGGGGAGGGCCATGAGCAGTTCTTC
CDR3 protein: CASSLGEGHEQFF
clone size: many
J gene: TRBJ2-1
D gene: TRBD2
V gene: TRBV27

CDR3 DNA: TGTGCCAGCAGCTTATCAACTCAGGCCGTTTACAATGAGCAGTTCTTC
CDR3 protein: CASSLSTQAVYNEQFF
clone size: few
J gene: TRBJ2-1
D gene: .
V gene: TRBV7-6

CDR3 DNA: TGTGCCATCAGTGACGGTAGCGGGAGGGCTTGGGAGCAGTTCTTC
CDR3 protein: CAISDGSGRAWEQFF
clone size: many
J gene: TRBJ2-1
D gene: TRBD2
V gene: TRBV10-3

CDR3 DNA: TGTGCCAGCAGCTTAACCCGAGCGGGAGGCGGTAAAAACATTCAGTACTTC
CDR3 protein: CASSLTRAGGGKNIQYF
clone size: .
J gene: TRBJ2-4
D gene: TRBD2
V gene: TRBV7-3

CDR3 DNA: TGCAGCGCACTGATTCACTCCTACAATGAGCAGTTCTTC
CDR3 protein: CSALIHSYNEQFF
clone size: .
J gene: TRBJ2-1
D gene: .
V gene: TRBV29-1

CDR3 DNA: TGTGCCAGCAGCTTTGGGGGTCGGCGGGGCGCCTACGAGCAGTACTTC
CDR3 protein: CASSFGGRRGAYEQYF
clone size: .
J gene: TRBJ2-7
D gene: .
V gene: TRBV5-4

CDR3 DNA: TGTGCCGGGGCGAAAGAGAACACCGGGGAGCTGTTTTTT
CDR3 protein: CAGAKENTGELFF
clone size: .
J gene: TRBJ2-2
D gene: .
V gene: TRBV7-9

CDR3 DNA: TGCGCCAGCAGCCAAGATCGGACGAATACGCAGTATTTT
CDR3 protein: CASSQDRTNTQYF
clone size: .
J gene: TRBJ2-3
D gene: .
V gene: TRBV4-1

CDR3 DNA: TGCAGTGCTAAGGGGAACGCAGATACGCAGTATTTT
CDR3 protein: CSAKGNADTQYF
clone size: many
J gene: TRBJ2-3
D gene: .
V gene: TRBV20-1

CDR3 DNA: TGTGCCAGCAGTCCGAGACTGTTCTACTACGAGCAGTACTTC
CDR3 protein: CASSPRLFYYEQYF
clone size: .
J gene: TRBJ2-7
D gene: .
V gene: TRBV27

CDR3 DNA: TGTGCCAGCAGTTTTTCGGCGACTCCTCAAGAGACCCAGTACTTC
CDR3 protein: CASSFSATPQETQYF
clone size: many
J gene: TRBJ2-5
D gene: .
V gene: TRBV28

CDR3 DNA: TGTGCCAGCAGTAGTTCCTTAGCGTCCCTCAATGAGCAGTTCTTC
CDR3 protein: CASSSSLASLNEQFF
clone size: few
J gene: TRBJ2-1
D gene: .
V gene: TRBV9

CDR3 DNA: TGCAGCGTATTAGGGACTCCACACAATGAGCAGTTCTTC
CDR3 protein: CSVLGTPHNEQFF
clone size: .
J gene: TRBJ2-1
D gene: .
V gene: TRBV29-1

CDR3 DNA: TGTGCCAGCGGGGCAGGGATCTTAAACACTGAAGCTTTCTTT
CDR3 protein: CASGAGILNTEAFF
clone size: few
J gene: TRBJ1-1
D gene: .
V gene: TRBV6-1

CDR3 DNA: TGCGCCAGCATGGGGGAGGGCCGGAATGAGCAGTTCTTC
CDR3 protein: CASMGEGRNEQFF
clone size: many
J gene: TRBJ2-1
D gene: TRBD2
V gene: TRBV5-1

CDR3 DNA: TGCGCCAGCAGGCTAGTTTCGAGGGGACTCGATCAGCCCCAGCATTTT
CDR3 protein: CASRLVSRGLDQPQHF
clone size: .
J gene: TRBJ1-5
D gene: .
V gene: TRBV4-1

CDR3 DNA: TGTGCCACCAGTGACCCCTATAGCAATCAGCCCCAGCATTTT
CDR3 protein: CATSDPYSNQPQHF
clone size: .
J gene: TRBJ1-5
D gene: .
V gene: TRBV24-1

CDR3 DNA: TGCGCCAGCAGACTAATGTGGGCGGCTGACGAGCAGTACTTC
CDR3 protein: CASRLMWAADEQYF
clone size: few
J gene: TRBJ2-7
D gene: .
V gene: TRBV4-1

CDR3 DNA: TGTGCCAGCAGTCGTACAGGGACTAGCAATCAGCCCCAGCATTTT
CDR3 protein: CASSRTGTSNQPQHF
clone size: .
J gene: TRBJ1-5
D gene: .
V gene: TRBV28

CDR3 DNA: TGCGCCAGCAGCTTGGAGGCTAGCGGATATACCTACGAGCAGTACTTC
CDR3 protein: CASSLEASGYTYEQYF
clone size: once
J gene: TRBJ2-7
D gene: TRBD2
V gene: TRBV5-1

CDR3 DNA: TGTGCCAGCTCACCCCCGAGGCGGGGGGACTCTGGAAACACCATATATTTT
CDR3 protein: CASSPPRRGDSGNTIYF
clone size: few
J gene: TRBJ1-3
D gene: .
V gene: TRBV18

CDR3 DNA: TGTGCCAGCAGCAATGGGGACAGGGGAACTCATGGCTACACCTTC
CDR3 protein: CASSNGDRGTHGYTF
clone size: .
J gene: TRBJ1-2
D gene: .
V gene: TRBV21-1

CDR3 DNA: TGCAGCGTTGAAGAACGGGGGGACGAGCAGTACTTC
CDR3 protein: CSVEERGDEQYF
clone size: .
J gene: TRBJ2-7
D gene: TRBD2
V gene: TRBV29-1

CDR3 DNA: TGTGCCAGCAGTTTATCGACTAGCGTGGGCACAGATACGCAGTATTTT
CDR3 protein: CASSLSTSVGTDTQYF
clone size: .
J gene: TRBJ2-3
D gene: TRBD2
V gene: TRBV27

CDR3 DNA: TGCAGCGTTGCGGTCCTAGCGGGAGTTGTCTTC
CDR3 protein: CSVAVLAGVVF
clone size: .
J gene: TRBJ2-1
D gene: TRBD2
V gene: TRBV29-1

CDR3 DNA: TGTGCCAGCAGTTCCCCGCTGGGGACAGGGTCCTACGAGCAGTACTTC
CDR3 protein: CASSSPLGTGSYEQYF
clone size: few
J gene: TRBJ2-7
D gene: TRBD1
V gene: TRBV12-3/TRBV12-4

CDR3 DNA: TGTGCCAGCAGCTATGGACTAGCGGGGAACAATGAGCAGTTCTTC
CDR3 protein: CASSYGLAGNNEQFF
clone size: few
J gene: TRBJ2-1
D gene: TRBD2
V gene: TRBV5-6

CDR3 DNA: TGTGCCAGCAGCTTTGGGGGTTCGGCCAAAAACATTCAGTACTTC
CDR3 protein: CASSFGGSAKNIQYF
clone size: .
J gene: TRBJ2-4
D gene: .
V gene: TRBV5-4

CDR3 DNA: TGTGCCAGCAGCAGTGGGGGTACAGGGGTATTCTACGAGCAGTACTTC
CDR3 protein: CASSSGGTGVFYEQYF
clone size: few
J gene: TRBJ2-7
D gene: TRBD1
V gene: TRBV7-2

CDR3 DNA: TGCAGCGTGGGTTCCACCATCAATCAGCCCCAGCATTTT
CDR3 protein: CSVGSTINQPQHF
clone size: many
J gene: TRBJ1-5
D gene: .
V gene: TRBV20-1

CDR3 DNA: TGTGCCAGCAGCCCTCGAGCGGGAGGGCCCTATGAGCAGTTCTTC
CDR3 protein: CASSPRAGGPYEQFF
clone size: few
J gene: TRBJ2-1
D gene: TRBD2
V gene: TRBV11-2

CDR3 DNA: TGTGCCAGCAGCTTAGCTCTCCCATCCTACGAGCAGTACTTC
CDR3 protein: CASSLALPSYEQYF
clone size: few
J gene: TRBJ2-7
D gene: .
V gene: TRBV7-8

CDR3 DNA: TGTGCCAGCACCGGGACAGGGAGCAATCAGCCCCAGCATTTT
CDR3 protein: CASTGTGSNQPQHF
clone size: .
J gene: TRBJ1-5
D gene: .
V gene: TRBV21-1

CDR3 DNA: TGCAGCGTCGGGTCCACCGGGGAGCTGTTTTTT
CDR3 protein: CSVGSTGELFF
clone size: .
J gene: TRBJ2-2
D gene: .
V gene: TRBV29-1

CDR3 DNA: TGTGCCAGCAGTTTAACAGGGTACGCGGAGACCCAGTACTTC
CDR3 protein: CASSLTGYAETQYF
clone size: .
J gene: TRBJ2-5
D gene: .
V gene: TRBV12-3/TRBV12-4